The clone carrying this T cell receptor beta chain was counted at least ten times. Antigen unknown. Looked up from germline, CDR1 is MNHEY and CDR2 is SVGEGT. V was cut by 2 bases and J by 2 bases, with 7 bases left in between. The CDR3 is made up of 13 amino acids. A single record per CDR3 protein comes from TCRdb applying MiXCR to the reads. This sample has 43,000 or so distinct CDR3 sequences; around 21% occur once, and the top ten carry approximately 53%. The data belong to a study of T cell repertoires in cytomegalovirus infection. Study in general: The authors relied on CMV epitopes, both recently identified HLA-C-restricted and well-studied HLA-B-restricted.

The sample in question was CD8+ T cells from cultured PBMCs, obtained from culture after CMV antigen stimulation. The sequence derives from a human donor in good health (CMV status not recorded). Some clones in this sample may be carry-over from other donors' samples. V and J are TRBV6-2 or TRBV6-3 and TRBJ2-7; the D call may be TRBD1 or TRBD2 (5 bases each). CDR3 residues: CASSYGGTYEQYF. The DNA of the CDR3 is TGTGCCAGCAGTTACGGGGGTACCTACGAGCAGTACTTC.